The entry below gives a single TCR beta chain sequence along with its context. Profiling relied on immunoSEQ multiplex PCR, and the TCRdb table lists in-frame clones only, not all of them. The sample lists around 100,000 clones, roughly 84% occurring once. This entry comes from a study of PD-L1 blockade in urothelial cancer. This CDR3 has 16 amino acids. Germline loops: CDR1 KGHSH, CDR2 LQKENI. V was pared by 9 bases and J by 5 bases, with 12 bases of the junction left unmatched. The sample in question was PBMCs, obtained around atezolizumab (anti-PD-L1) treatment. The chain has TRBV18 and TRBJ2-1; 11 bases align to TRBD2. This clonotype was sampled from a man aged 45-60 years with urothelial cancer. The CDR3 DNA is TGTGCCAGTAGGATTAGCGGGAGGGCTCGAAACAATGAGCAGTTCTTC. Translated: CASRISGRARNNEQFF.